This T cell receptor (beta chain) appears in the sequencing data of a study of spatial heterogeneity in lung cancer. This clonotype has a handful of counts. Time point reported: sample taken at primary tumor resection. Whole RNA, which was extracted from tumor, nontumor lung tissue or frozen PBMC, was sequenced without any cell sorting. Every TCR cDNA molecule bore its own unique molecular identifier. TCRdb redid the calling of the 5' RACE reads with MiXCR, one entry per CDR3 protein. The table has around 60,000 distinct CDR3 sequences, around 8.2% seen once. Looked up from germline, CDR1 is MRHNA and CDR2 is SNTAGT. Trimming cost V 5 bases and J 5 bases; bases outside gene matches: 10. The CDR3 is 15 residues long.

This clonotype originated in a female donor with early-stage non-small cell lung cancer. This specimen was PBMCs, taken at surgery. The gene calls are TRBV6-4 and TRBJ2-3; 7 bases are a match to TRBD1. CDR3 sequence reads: CASSRTTGFGDTQYF. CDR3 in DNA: TGTGCCAGCAGTCGTACGACAGGGTTCGGAGATACGCAGTATTTT.